The rows below give T cell receptor beta chains drawn from one sample of a study of shared clonotypes between healthy human individuals. Only in-frame clones appear in the TCRdb table, and some are missing; sequencing was by immunoSEQ multiplex PCR. This sample yields about 2.1 million clones, of which roughly 95% are seen a single time; approximately 1.7% belongs to the top ten. The sequencing input was naive CD8+ T cells from PBMCs. The receptors shown here come from a man younger than 35 in good health. Some clones in this sample may be carry-over from other donors' samples. Both conserved end residues are part of each CDR3. Fields, in order: V gene, J gene, clone size, D gene, CDR3 protein, CDR3 DNA. A D gene is named only where the DNA matches it firmly. Not all rows give a size; the values are once, few, many and, for expanded clones, a class.

v_call: TRBV5-1; j_call: TRBJ2-7; clone_size: .; d_call: TRBD1; cdr3_aa: CASSLGWTGVSDEQYF; cdr3_nt: TGCGCCAGCAGCTTGGGCTGGACAGGGGTTTCCGACGAGCAGTACTTC
v_call: TRBV29-1; j_call: TRBJ2-1; clone_size: .; d_call: TRBD2; cdr3_aa: CSVEMAGGPINNEQFF; cdr3_nt: TGCAGCGTTGAAATGGCGGGAGGGCCGATAAACAATGAGCAGTTCTTC
v_call: TRBV7-8; j_call: TRBJ2-1; clone_size: .; d_call: .; cdr3_aa: CASSADFFPGQFF; cdr3_nt: TGTGCCAGCAGCGCAGATTTCTTCCCCGGGCAGTTCTTC
v_call: TRBV2; j_call: TRBJ1-1; clone_size: .; d_call: .; cdr3_aa: CASSRPAGYTEAFF; cdr3_nt: TGTGCCAGCAGCCGACCCGCAGGGTACACTGAAGCTTTCTTT
v_call: TRBV10-3; j_call: TRBJ1-2; clone_size: .; d_call: TRBD1; cdr3_aa: CATRGRGYTF; cdr3_nt: TGTGCCACCAGGGGGAGAGGCTACACCTTC
v_call: TRBV27; j_call: TRBJ2-1; clone_size: .; d_call: .; cdr3_aa: CASSSNPIFEQFF; cdr3_nt: TGTGCCAGCAGTTCTAACCCCATATTTGAGCAGTTCTTC
v_call: TRBV5-1; j_call: TRBJ2-3; clone_size: .; d_call: TRBD2; cdr3_aa: CASSGAGLAGVLDTQYF; cdr3_nt: TGCGCCAGCAGCGGAGCGGGACTAGCGGGAGTTTTAGATACGCAGTATTTT
v_call: TRBV2; j_call: TRBJ2-3; clone_size: .; d_call: TRBD2; cdr3_aa: CASSVPLAGANTDTQYF; cdr3_nt: TGTGCCAGCAGCGTCCCTCTAGCGGGCGCGAACACAGATACGCAGTATTTT
v_call: TRBV4-1; j_call: TRBJ2-7; clone_size: .; d_call: .; cdr3_aa: CASSLIIADEQYF; cdr3_nt: TGCGCCAGCAGCCTAATTATAGCGGACGAGCAGTACTTC
v_call: TRBV4-1; j_call: TRBJ2-1; clone_size: once; d_call: .; cdr3_aa: CASSQGGPTVEQFF; cdr3_nt: TGCGCCAGCAGCCAAGGAGGGCCCACTGTTGAGCAGTTCTTC
v_call: TRBV9; j_call: TRBJ1-4; clone_size: .; d_call: .; cdr3_aa: CASSVEADEKLFF; cdr3_nt: TGTGCCAGCAGCGTAGAGGCAGATGAAAAACTGTTTTTT
v_call: TRBV9; j_call: TRBJ2-7; clone_size: .; d_call: TRBD1; cdr3_aa: CASSAGQESSYEQYF; cdr3_nt: TGTGCCAGCAGCGCGGGACAGGAGAGCTCCTACGAGCAGTACTTC
v_call: TRBV7-9; j_call: TRBJ2-7; clone_size: .; d_call: .; cdr3_aa: CASRPKTDSYEQYF; cdr3_nt: TGTGCCAGCAGGCCTAAGACGGACTCCTACGAGCAGTACTTC
v_call: TRBV10-3; j_call: TRBJ2-1; clone_size: few; d_call: .; cdr3_aa: CAISDVRNSSNEQFF; cdr3_nt: TGTGCCATCAGTGACGTCAGGAATTCGTCCAATGAGCAGTTCTTC
v_call: TRBV9; j_call: TRBJ2-1; clone_size: .; d_call: .; cdr3_aa: CASSPGLATNEQFF; cdr3_nt: TGTGCCAGCAGCCCGGGGTTAGCCACCAATGAGCAGTTCTTC
v_call: TRBV7-2; j_call: TRBJ1-4; clone_size: .; d_call: .; cdr3_aa: CASSSTRGLGQNEKLFF; cdr3_nt: TGTGCCAGCAGCTCAACGAGGGGATTAGGACAGAATGAAAAACTGTTTTTT
v_call: TRBV7-9; j_call: TRBJ1-1; clone_size: .; d_call: .; cdr3_aa: CASSLHEGEAFF; cdr3_nt: TGTGCCAGCAGCTTACATGAAGGAGAAGCTTTCTTT
v_call: TRBV7-9; j_call: TRBJ2-1; clone_size: .; d_call: TRBD2; cdr3_aa: CASSSQTSGSSPLYNEQFF; cdr3_nt: TGTGCCAGCAGCTCTCAGACTAGCGGGAGTAGTCCACTTTACAATGAGCAGTTCTTC
v_call: TRBV7-9; j_call: TRBJ2-1; clone_size: once; d_call: .; cdr3_aa: CASSLDGNYNEQFF; cdr3_nt: TGTGCCAGCAGCTTAGATGGAAACTACAATGAGCAGTTCTTC
v_call: TRBV7-2; j_call: TRBJ1-4; clone_size: .; d_call: TRBD1; cdr3_aa: CASSSDRGREKLFF; cdr3_nt: TGTGCCAGCAGTTCCGACAGGGGACGTGAAAAACTGTTTTTT
v_call: TRBV6-1; j_call: TRBJ1-6; clone_size: .; d_call: TRBD1; cdr3_aa: CASSESRDSASSYNSPLHF; cdr3_nt: TGTGCCAGCAGTGAATCCCGGGACAGCGCGAGCTCCTATAATTCACCCCTCCACTTT
v_call: TRBV9; j_call: TRBJ2-7; clone_size: .; d_call: .; cdr3_aa: CASSVEGATGEQYF; cdr3_nt: TGTGCCAGCAGCGTAGAAGGGGCCACCGGCGAGCAGTACTTC
v_call: TRBV28; j_call: TRBJ2-1; clone_size: .; d_call: .; cdr3_aa: CASSSPDPGPTGNEQFF; cdr3_nt: TGTGCCAGCAGTTCCCCGGATCCGGGACCGACGGGCAATGAGCAGTTCTTC
v_call: TRBV11-2; j_call: TRBJ2-4; clone_size: .; d_call: .; cdr3_aa: CASSSVLGGAKNIQYF; cdr3_nt: TGTGCCAGCAGCTCGGTCTTAGGAGGGGCAAAAAACATTCAGTACTTC
v_call: TRBV2; j_call: TRBJ2-7; clone_size: .; d_call: .; cdr3_aa: CASRFSYEQYF; cdr3_nt: TGTGCCAGCAGATTTAGCTACGAGCAGTACTTC
v_call: TRBV4-1; j_call: TRBJ2-2; clone_size: .; d_call: TRBD2; cdr3_aa: CASTRDYLEAVANTGELFF; cdr3_nt: TGCGCCAGCACCCGGGACTACCTAGAGGCTGTCGCGAACACCGGGGAGCTGTTTTTT
v_call: TRBV9; j_call: TRBJ2-5; clone_size: .; d_call: .; cdr3_aa: CASSVANGQETQYF; cdr3_nt: TGTGCCAGCAGCGTAGCGAACGGCCAAGAGACCCAGTACTTC
v_call: TRBV6-1; j_call: TRBJ1-1; clone_size: .; d_call: .; cdr3_aa: CASSWGEIRSEAFF; cdr3_nt: TGTGCCAGCAGTTGGGGGGAGATCCGCTCTGAAGCTTTCTTT
v_call: TRBV2; j_call: TRBJ2-5; clone_size: .; d_call: TRBD1; cdr3_aa: CASSEGQGAISKTQYF; cdr3_nt: TGTGCCAGCAGTGAAGGACAGGGGGCGATCTCAAAGACCCAGTACTTC
v_call: TRBV4-2; j_call: TRBJ2-1; clone_size: .; d_call: .; cdr3_aa: CASSQEDGRIGYNEQFF; cdr3_nt: TGTGCCAGCAGCCAAGAGGACGGGCGAATAGGGTACAATGAGCAGTTCTTC
v_call: TRBV9; j_call: TRBJ2-7; clone_size: once; d_call: TRBD2; cdr3_aa: CASSEGLAGTYEQYF; cdr3_nt: TGTGCCAGCAGCGAAGGACTAGCGGGAACCTACGAGCAGTACTTC
v_call: TRBV4-1; j_call: TRBJ1-5; clone_size: .; d_call: .; cdr3_aa: CASSQEWPARAGNQPQHF; cdr3_nt: TGCGCCAGCAGCCAAGAATGGCCGGCCAGGGCTGGCAATCAGCCCCAGCATTTT
v_call: TRBV6-5; j_call: TRBJ1-1; clone_size: .; d_call: .; cdr3_aa: CASSSGGMNTEAFF; cdr3_nt: TGTGCCAGCAGTTCGGGGGGGATGAACACTGAAGCTTTCTTT
v_call: TRBV11-1; j_call: TRBJ2-7; clone_size: .; d_call: TRBD2; cdr3_aa: CASSPTSGAYEQYF; cdr3_nt: TGTGCCAGCAGCCCTACTAGCGGGGCCTACGAGCAGTACTTC
v_call: TRBV11-2; j_call: TRBJ1-2; clone_size: .; d_call: TRBD1; cdr3_aa: CASSLDWRTGAFGYTF; cdr3_nt: TGTGCCAGCAGCTTAGATTGGAGGACAGGGGCATTTGGCTACACCTTC
v_call: TRBV7-9; j_call: TRBJ2-1; clone_size: .; d_call: .; cdr3_aa: CASSQAGLNNEQFF; cdr3_nt: TGTGCCAGCAGCCAGGCAGGGCTGAACAATGAGCAGTTCTTC
v_call: TRBV6-5; j_call: TRBJ2-7; clone_size: .; d_call: .; cdr3_aa: CASTLRGGAYEQYF; cdr3_nt: TGTGCCAGCACCCTCCGAGGGGGAGCCTACGAGCAGTACTTC
v_call: TRBV5-1; j_call: TRBJ2-1; clone_size: .; d_call: TRBD2; cdr3_aa: CASTLVGAGSYHEQFF; cdr3_nt: TGCGCCAGCACCCTGGTTGGAGCGGGAAGTTACCATGAGCAGTTCTTC
v_call: TRBV20-1; j_call: TRBJ2-7; clone_size: .; d_call: .; cdr3_aa: CSARDLLEQYF; cdr3_nt: TGCAGTGCTAGAGATCTGCTCGAGCAGTACTTC
v_call: TRBV27; j_call: TRBJ2-7; clone_size: once; d_call: .; cdr3_aa: CASSFAGSFYEQYF; cdr3_nt: TGTGCCAGCAGTTTTGCCGGAAGCTTCTACGAGCAGTACTTC
v_call: TRBV2; j_call: TRBJ2-4; clone_size: .; d_call: .; cdr3_aa: CASSEYTGAAKNIQYF; cdr3_nt: TGTGCCAGCAGTGAATATACGGGGGCGGCCAAAAACATTCAGTACTTC
v_call: TRBV30; j_call: TRBJ1-4; clone_size: .; d_call: TRBD1; cdr3_aa: CAWTWTGITEKLFF; cdr3_nt: TGTGCCTGGACCTGGACAGGGATAACTGAAAAACTGTTTTTT
v_call: TRBV6-4; j_call: TRBJ2-2; clone_size: few; d_call: .; cdr3_aa: CASSDSGDTGELFF; cdr3_nt: TGTGCCAGCAGTGACTCAGGGGACACCGGGGAGCTGTTTTTT
v_call: TRBV2; j_call: TRBJ1-2; clone_size: once; d_call: TRBD1; cdr3_aa: CASRQQGQGNYGYTF; cdr3_nt: TGTGCCAGCAGGCAACAAGGACAGGGTAACTATGGCTACACCTTC
v_call: TRBV7-2; j_call: TRBJ1-1; clone_size: .; d_call: .; cdr3_aa: CASTRDLNTEAFF; cdr3_nt: TGTGCCAGCACCAGGGACCTGAACACTGAAGCTTTCTTT
v_call: TRBV9; j_call: TRBJ2-1; clone_size: once; d_call: .; cdr3_aa: CASGQGSYNEQFF; cdr3_nt: TGTGCCAGTGGGCAGGGCTCCTACAATGAGCAGTTCTTC
v_call: TRBV7-9; j_call: TRBJ2-7; clone_size: .; d_call: .; cdr3_aa: CASSHWTSSYEQYF; cdr3_nt: TGTGCCAGCAGCCATTGGACCAGCTCCTACGAGCAGTACTTC
v_call: TRBV6-5; j_call: TRBJ1-2; clone_size: .; d_call: TRBD1; cdr3_aa: CASTTGVGDYGYTF; cdr3_nt: TGTGCCAGCACTACAGGGGTCGGTGACTATGGCTACACCTTC
v_call: TRBV28; j_call: TRBJ2-7; clone_size: .; d_call: .; cdr3_aa: CASSLQGETPGEQYF; cdr3_nt: TGTGCCAGCAGTTTACAAGGGGAGACCCCCGGCGAGCAGTACTTC
v_call: TRBV4-2; j_call: TRBJ2-7; clone_size: .; d_call: TRBD2; cdr3_aa: CASSASWGEGSYEQYF; cdr3_nt: TGTGCCAGCAGCGCCTCCTGGGGGGAGGGGTCATACGAGCAGTACTTC
v_call: TRBV4-1; j_call: TRBJ2-3; clone_size: .; d_call: .; cdr3_aa: CASSQDPRATDTQYF; cdr3_nt: TGCGCCAGCAGCCAAGATCCTCGGGCCACAGATACGCAGTATTTT
v_call: TRBV4-2; j_call: TRBJ2-7; clone_size: .; d_call: .; cdr3_aa: CASSQGGSTYEQYF; cdr3_nt: TGTGCCAGCAGCCAGGGGGGAAGCACCTACGAGCAGTACTTC
v_call: TRBV19; j_call: TRBJ1-1; clone_size: .; d_call: .; cdr3_aa: CASSVGGTEAFF; cdr3_nt: TGTGCCAGTAGTGTCGGTGGGACTGAAGCTTTCTTT
v_call: TRBV18; j_call: TRBJ2-7; clone_size: .; d_call: .; cdr3_aa: CASSPPVGGYEQYF; cdr3_nt: TGTGCCAGCTCACCACCTGTTGGGGGTTACGAGCAGTACTTC
v_call: TRBV28; j_call: TRBJ1-1; clone_size: few; d_call: .; cdr3_aa: CASSENTEAFF; cdr3_nt: TGTGCCAGCAGTGAGAACACTGAAGCTTTCTTT